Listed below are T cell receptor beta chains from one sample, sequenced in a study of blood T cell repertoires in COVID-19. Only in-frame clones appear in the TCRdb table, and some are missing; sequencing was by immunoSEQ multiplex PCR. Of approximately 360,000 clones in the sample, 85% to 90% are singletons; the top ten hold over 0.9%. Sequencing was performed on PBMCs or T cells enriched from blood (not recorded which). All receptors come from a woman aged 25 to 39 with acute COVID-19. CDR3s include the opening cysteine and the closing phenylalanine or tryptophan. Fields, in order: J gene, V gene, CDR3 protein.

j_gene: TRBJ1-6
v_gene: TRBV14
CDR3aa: CASSQGFQGWNSPLHF

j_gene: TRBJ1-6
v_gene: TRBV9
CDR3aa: CASSVQGGNSPLHF

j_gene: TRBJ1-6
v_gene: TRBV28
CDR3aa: CASSSGHLNSPLHF

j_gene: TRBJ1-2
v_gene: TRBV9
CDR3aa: CASTRAEASYTF

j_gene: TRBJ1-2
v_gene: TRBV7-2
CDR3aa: CASSPRAPVDGYTF

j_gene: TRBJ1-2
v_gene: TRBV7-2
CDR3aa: CASSLVGTLNYGYTF

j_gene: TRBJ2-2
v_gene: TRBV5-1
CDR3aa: CANRKEANTGELFF

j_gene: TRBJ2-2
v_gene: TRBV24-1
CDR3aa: CATSDRGLKGVNTGELFF

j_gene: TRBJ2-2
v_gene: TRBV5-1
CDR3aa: CASSLVTGGVAGELFF

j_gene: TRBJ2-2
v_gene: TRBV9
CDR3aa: CASSVAGGSNTGELFF

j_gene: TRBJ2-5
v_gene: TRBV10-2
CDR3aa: CASAEVLKETQYF

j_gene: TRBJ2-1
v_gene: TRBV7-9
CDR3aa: CASSPTGVPSYNEQFF

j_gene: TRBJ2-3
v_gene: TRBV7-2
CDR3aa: CASSHLGGGGGLDTQYF

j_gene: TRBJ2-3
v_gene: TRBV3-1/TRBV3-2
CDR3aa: CASSQEDSITDTQYF

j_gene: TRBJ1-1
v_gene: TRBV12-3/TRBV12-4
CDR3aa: CASSLRTVSEAFF

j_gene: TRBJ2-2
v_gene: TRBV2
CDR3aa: CASSEGGLPGELFF

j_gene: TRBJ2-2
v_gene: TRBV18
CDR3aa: CASSPGTSLEGELFF

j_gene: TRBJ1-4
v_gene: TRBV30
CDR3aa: CAWSGSGTNEKLFF

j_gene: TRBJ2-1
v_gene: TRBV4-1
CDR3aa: CASRQKQGPGGNEQFF

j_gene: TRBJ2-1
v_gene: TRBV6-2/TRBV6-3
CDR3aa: CASSYSRDNEQFF

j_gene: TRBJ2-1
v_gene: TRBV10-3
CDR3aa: CAISEQGAFEQFF

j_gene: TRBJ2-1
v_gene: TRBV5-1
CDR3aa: CASSLWGRNEQFF

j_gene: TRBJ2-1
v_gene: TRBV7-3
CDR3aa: CASSLLGTSANEQFF

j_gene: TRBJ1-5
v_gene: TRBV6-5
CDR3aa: CASSSGQGNQPQHF

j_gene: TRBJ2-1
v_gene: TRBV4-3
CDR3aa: CASSQVSGGYNEQFF

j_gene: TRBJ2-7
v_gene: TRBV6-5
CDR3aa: CASSYTQGVHEQYF

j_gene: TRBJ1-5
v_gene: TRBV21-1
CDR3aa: CASSKVEGASQPQHF

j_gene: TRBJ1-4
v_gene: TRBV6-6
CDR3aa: CASTDRKPAGNEKLFF

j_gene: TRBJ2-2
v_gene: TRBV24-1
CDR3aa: CATSDFRGNTGELFF

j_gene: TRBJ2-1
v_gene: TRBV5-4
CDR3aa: CAIYRELSNEQFF

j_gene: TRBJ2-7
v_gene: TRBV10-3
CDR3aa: CAISESPRGLEQYF

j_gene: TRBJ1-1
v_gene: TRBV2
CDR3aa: CASSLQGLGNTEAFF

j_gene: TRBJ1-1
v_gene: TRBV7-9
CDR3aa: CASSQTGGYTEAFF

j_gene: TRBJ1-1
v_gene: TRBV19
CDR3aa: CASSIVGVTQKAFF

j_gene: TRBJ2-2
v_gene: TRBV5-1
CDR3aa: CASSKTGTGVTGELFF

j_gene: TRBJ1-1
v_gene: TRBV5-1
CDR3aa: CASSINRQNTEAFF

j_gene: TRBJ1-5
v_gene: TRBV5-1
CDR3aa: CASSLEGTGDQPQHF

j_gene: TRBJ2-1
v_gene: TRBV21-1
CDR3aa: CASNLGLSNEQFF

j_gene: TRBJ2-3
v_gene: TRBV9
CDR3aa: CASSVEGTRGWTDTQYF

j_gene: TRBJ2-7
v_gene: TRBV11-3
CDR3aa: CASSLGQGGEQYF